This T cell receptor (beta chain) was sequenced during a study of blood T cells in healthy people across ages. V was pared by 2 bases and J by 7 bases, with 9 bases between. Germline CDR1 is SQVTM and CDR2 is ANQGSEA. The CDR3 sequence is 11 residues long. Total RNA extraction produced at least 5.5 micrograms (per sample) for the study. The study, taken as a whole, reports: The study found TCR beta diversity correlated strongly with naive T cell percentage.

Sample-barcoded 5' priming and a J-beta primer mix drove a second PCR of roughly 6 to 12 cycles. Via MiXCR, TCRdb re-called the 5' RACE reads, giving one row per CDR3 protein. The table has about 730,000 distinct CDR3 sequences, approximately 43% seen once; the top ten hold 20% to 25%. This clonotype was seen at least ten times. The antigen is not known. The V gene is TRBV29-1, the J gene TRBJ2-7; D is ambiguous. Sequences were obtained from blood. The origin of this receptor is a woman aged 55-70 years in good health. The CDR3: CSVEMGGEQYF. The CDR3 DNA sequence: TGCAGCGTTGAAATGGGCGGAGAGCAGTACTTC.